The clone carrying this TCR beta chain was seen at least ten times. This record comes from a study of T cells in Graves' hyperthyroidism and ophthalmopathy. RNA transcripts yielded amplified TCR beta CDR3 regions. Initially, a first-round RT-PCR of the TCR CDR3 employed the HTBI primer set. In TCRdb, the multiplex PCR reads were re-called with MiXCR into one record per CDR3 protein. Found here are under 650,000 distinct CDR3 sequences, roughly 16% of them singletons; the top ten hold approximately 3.9%. This CDR3 is built from 14 residues. Germline V gene data show CDR1 as DFQATT and CDR2 as SNEGSKA (reference sequence). J lost 1 base, V lost 2 bases, and 2 bases had no gene match.

J is TRBJ2-3 and V is TRBV20-1; 8 bases are shared with TRBD2. The sequenced material came from blood. This TCR was sampled from a young woman with Graves' hyperthyroidism. CDR3 protein: CSARHSGGTDTQYF. The CDR3 DNA follows: TGCAGTGCTAGACATAGCGGGGGCACAGATACGCAGTATTTT.